A selection of T cell receptor beta chains follows, all from one sample in a study of type 1 regulatory T cells. Their recognized antigens are unknown. TCRdb passed the reads through MiXCR, listing each CDR3 protein once. The sample has around 62,000 distinct CDR3 sequences, around 68% seen once; the top ten hold around 7.6%. The sequenced material came from cultured T cells, either the whole culture or a sorted T cell fraction (not recorded which). Every receptor here comes from a human donor in good health. CDR3s include the opening cysteine and the closing phenylalanine or tryptophan. The D gene is left open where the match is weak. A clone size is listed for some rows: how often the clone was seen (once, few, many), or a class if it is expanded.

V	D	size	J	DNA	CDR3
TRBV10-1	TRBD2	.	TRBJ2-7	TGCGCCAGCAGCGGGACTAGCGGGAGACGCCAGTACGAGCAGTACTTC	CASSGTSGRRQYEQYF
TRBV5-1	.	.	TRBJ1-6	TGCGCCAGCCAGAGGGAGGGCGATTCACCCCTCCATTTT	CASQREGDSPLHF
TRBV20-1	TRBD2	once	TRBJ2-5	TGCAGTGCTGACAAAGGACTAGCGGGAGGTTTGGGTGAGACCCAGTACTTC	CSADKGLAGGLGETQYF
TRBV12-3/TRBV12-4	.	.	TRBJ2-1	TGTGCCAGCAGTCGTTACAGGGATGAGCAGTTCTTC	CASSRYRDEQFF
TRBV2	TRBD2	.	TRBJ2-1	TGTGCCAGCAAACCCCTTAGCGGGGCTTCCTACAATGAGCAGTTCTTC	CASKPLSGASYNEQFF
TRBV20-1	.	.	TRBJ2-3	TGCAGTGCCAAGGACTTCGGTAGCACAGATACGCAGTATTTT	CSAKDFGSTDTQYF
TRBV3-1	.	.	TRBJ2-2	TGTGCCAGCAGCCATACCCCCACCGGGGAGCTGTTTTTT	CASSHTPTGELFF
TRBV5-1	TRBD1	few	TRBJ2-4	TGCGCCAGCAGCTTCACAGGGGCCAAGAACATTCAGTACTTC	CASSFTGAKNIQYF
TRBV20-1	.	.	TRBJ1-5	TGCAGTGCTAGTCCTGGACGGAATCAGCCCCAGCATTTT	CSASPGRNQPQHF
TRBV6-6	TRBD1	.	TRBJ1-3	TGTGCCAGCACCCCAGGGACAGGGGGAAACACCATATATTTT	CASTPGTGGNTIYF
TRBV6-5	TRBD2	.	TRBJ2-3	TGTGCCAGCAGTTACCGGGGGGATAGCACAGATACGCAGTATTTT	CASSYRGDSTDTQYF
TRBV20-1	.	few	TRBJ2-1	TGCAGTGCTAGAGTGGTAACGGGTTACAATGAGCAGTTCTTC	CSARVVTGYNEQFF
TRBV12-3/TRBV12-4	.	.	TRBJ2-3	TGTGCCAGCAGTTCCTCCCGGACCCCAGATACGCAGTATTTT	CASSSSRTPDTQYF
TRBV7-7	.	.	TRBJ2-5	TGTGCCAGCAGCTCCGGATCAGCAGAGACCCAGTACTTC	CASSSGSAETQYF
TRBV3-1	.	.	TRBJ1-2	TGTGCCAGCAGCCCCAGAGGGGGGGATGGCTACACCTTC	CASSPRGGDGYTF
TRBV11-2	TRBD1	.	TRBJ1-3	TGTGCCAGCAGCTTAGAGAGGGGGCCTGGAAACACCATATATTTT	CASSLERGPGNTIYF
TRBV20-1	.	once	TRBJ2-7	TGCAGTGCTAGACCGGGCGGATTCTACGAGCAGTACTTC	CSARPGGFYEQYF
TRBV24-1	.	.	TRBJ1-5	TGTGCCACCAGTGATGGGGGGGACACGGGTGGTCAGCCCCAGCATTTT	CATSDGGDTGGQPQHF
TRBV12-3/TRBV12-4	TRBD2	few	TRBJ2-3	TGTGCCAGCAGTACGAGGACTAGCGGCACAGATACGCAGTATTTT	CASSTRTSGTDTQYF
TRBV4-1	.	few	TRBJ1-1	TGCGCCAGCAGCCAGCCCCTGAACACTGAAGCTTTCTTT	CASSQPLNTEAFF
TRBV11-2	.	.	TRBJ2-7	TGTGCCAGCAGCTTATCCTGGGGGTCCTACGAGCAGTACTTC	CASSLSWGSYEQYF
TRBV5-1	.	.	TRBJ1-3	TGCGCCAGCAGCTTGGGGAGCGCCGGAAACACCATATATTTT	CASSLGSAGNTIYF
TRBV20-1	.	.	TRBJ2-3	TGCAGTGCTCAAACGGGACTGCCCACTAGCACAGATACGCAGTATTTT	CSAQTGLPTSTDTQYF
TRBV27	TRBD1	.	TRBJ2-1	TGTGCCAGCAGTCCCGGATCCCGACAGGGGAGCCCCTACAATGAGCAGTTCTTC	CASSPGSRQGSPYNEQFF
TRBV3-1	TRBD2	.	TRBJ2-7	TGTGCCAGCAGCCTCCGTGGACTAGCGGGAGTCTCCTACGAGCAGTACTTC	CASSLRGLAGVSYEQYF